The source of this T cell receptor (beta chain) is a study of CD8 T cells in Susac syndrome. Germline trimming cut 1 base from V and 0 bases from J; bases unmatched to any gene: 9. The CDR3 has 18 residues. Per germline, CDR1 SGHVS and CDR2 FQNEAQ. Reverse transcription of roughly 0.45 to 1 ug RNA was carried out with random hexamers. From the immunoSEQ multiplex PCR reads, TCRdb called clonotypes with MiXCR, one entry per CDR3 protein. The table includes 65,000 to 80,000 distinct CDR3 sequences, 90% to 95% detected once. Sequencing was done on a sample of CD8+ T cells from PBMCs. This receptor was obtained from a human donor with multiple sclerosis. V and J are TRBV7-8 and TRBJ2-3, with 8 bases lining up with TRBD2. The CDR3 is CASSLVLAGRVSTDTQYF. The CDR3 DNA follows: TGTGCCAGCAGCTTAGTCCTAGCGGGTCGAGTAAGCACAGATACGCAGTATTTT.